This T cell receptor (beta chain) was observed in a study of T cell responses to AZD1222 COVID-19 vaccine. Germline CDR1 reads SGDLS; CDR2 reads YYNGEE. V was clipped by 0 bases and J by 5 bases; unmatched bases: 4. The CDR3 is 16 residues long. Remarks on this clone: Its specificity is unknown.

Findings and limits, study-wide: Unmutated variant regions are reportedly the target of nearly half of TCRs that are spike-specific.

Only in-frame clones appear in the TCRdb table, and some are missing; sequencing was by immunoSEQ multiplex PCR. The table includes some 170,000 clones, roughly 93% detected once. The sequences come from peripheral blood, collected on day 0 of AZD1222 vaccination. This receptor was identified in an adult in good health. The rearrangement uses TRBV9 and TRBJ2-5; 13 bases map to TRBD2. The CDR3 loop is CASSVGGTSGVETQYF. As DNA, the CDR3 is TGTGCCAGCAGCGTAGGGGGGACTAGCGGGGTGGAGACCCAGTACTTC.